This TCR beta chain was sequenced during a study of cytomegalovirus exposure and HLA in healthy donors. This CDR3 has 15 amino acids. The V segment lost 4 bases and the J segment 2 bases; nucleotides outside the gene matches: 4. Germline V gene lookup returns CDR1 MGHDK and CDR2 SYGVNS. The PCR ran on 60 Vbeta and 13 Jbeta primers. Method: immunoSEQ multiplex PCR; TCRdb's copy keeps in-frame clones and lacks some. The sample consists of around 200,000 clones, around 77% of them appearing once. This sequence joins TRBV25-1 and TRBJ1-4; 7 bases fit TRBD1. The specimen sequenced was PBMCs. This sequence originates from a man between 25 and 39 years old in good health and CMV-seronegative. Here the CDR3 DNA reads TGTGCCAGCAGTGTCTCACAGGGGACTAATGAAAAACTGTTTTTT. Translation: CASSVSQGTNEKLFF.